The clone carrying this TCR beta chain appeared a few times. What it recognizes is unknown. The sample originates from a study of cytomegalovirus exposure and HLA in healthy donors. Regarding the study as a whole: A later analysis found first-cohort TCR clusters tended to co-occur in the approximately 110 validation repertoires. In vitro assays verified that a few CMV-associated chains recognized CMV antigens specifically. The study labeled around 160 TCR beta chains cytomegalovirus-associated.

The method was immunoSEQ multiplex PCR; TCRdb's version includes in-frame clones alone and lacks a portion of them. The repertoire has about 200,000 clones, 85% to 90% of them found once; the top ten carry 2.9%. Sequencing was done on a sample of PBMCs. This receptor was taken from a woman between 18 and 30 years old in good health and CMV-seronegative.

CDR3 sequence: CASSPWTGLGEQYF. Here the CDR3 DNA reads TGTGCCAGCAGTCCCTGGACAGGTCTGGGGGAGCAGTACTTC. The J gene is TRBJ2-7, the V gene TRBV27, with 7 bases fitting TRBD1. Germline CDR1 and CDR2: MNHEY and SMNVEV (reference sequence). This CDR3 region has 14 residues. With 5 bases clipped from V and 7 bases from J, the junction kept 11 bases outside the gene matches.